These 26 T cell receptor beta chains were sequenced from one sample in a study of T cells in Graves' hyperthyroidism and ophthalmopathy. Amplified TCR beta CDR3 regions came from RNA transcripts. When the TCR CDR3 underwent first-round RT-PCR, the HTBI primer set was used. MiXCR, run by TCRdb on the multiplex PCR reads, gives a single entry per CDR3 protein. The sample has some 510,000 distinct CDR3 sequences, just over 45% seen once. Material for sequencing was peripheral blood or thyroid tissue (not recorded which). Receptor source: a woman under 30 with Graves' hyperthyroidism.

The gene calls are TRBV7-9 and TRBJ1-4; TRBD1 aligns across 8 bases. J gave up 5 bases and V 5 bases, and 10 bases lay outside the gene matches. Per the germline V gene, CDR1 is SEHNR and CDR2 is FQNEAQ (reference sequence). CDR3 length: 16 amino acids. The CDR3 here is CASSNSPDRGNEKLFF. The CDR3 DNA reads TGTGCCAGCAGCAATTCCCCCGACAGGGGAAATGAAAAACTGTTTTTT.

The CDR3 DNA reads TGTGCCAGCAGCTCCACCATCGGAAACACTGAAGCTTTCTTT. Amino acid sequence: CASSSTIGNTEAFF. This chain joins TRBV7-2 and TRBJ1-1; no reliable D call. The germline gives CDR1 SGHTA, CDR2 FQGNSA. V was trimmed by 4 bases and J by 2 bases, leaving 11 bases between them. The CDR3 extends over 14 amino acids.

The chain employs TRBV25-1 and TRBJ1-2; no clear D. The CDR3 sequence is 14 residues long. Trimming removed 5 bases from V and 8 bases from J, with 18 bases in between. CDR1 is MGHDK, CDR2 SYGVNS, per germline. CDR3 loop: CASSLSSWSGGYTF. In nucleotides, the CDR3 is TGTGCCAGCAGTTTAAGCTCCTGGTCGGGGGGCTACACCTTC.

Remarks on this clonotype: A junction boundary mismatches the germline segment, possibly from a read error. The gene calls are TRBV20-1 and TRBJ1-3; D ambiguous. This CDR3 is built from 15 residues. Germline V gene sequence: CDR1 DFQATT, CDR2 SNEGSKA (reference sequence). CDR3 coding DNA: TGCAGTGCTAGAGATAGGATCAGCTCTGGAAACACCGTATATTTT. Residues: CSARDRISSGNTVYF.

Points on this clonotype: Mismatch with germline at one junction end may stem from a read error. The rearrangement links TRBV20-1 to TRBJ1-1; TRBD1 matches 11 bases. Germline V gene lookup returns CDR1 DFQATT and CDR2 SNEGSKA (reference sequence). The CDR3 covers 12 residues. In DNA form, the CDR3 reads TGCAGTGCTCGCCGGGACAGGGGGAGATGGTCCTTT. Encoded protein: CSARRDRGRWSF.

The CDR3 spells CASRGTSGRNDEQYF. The DNA for the CDR3 is TGTGCCAGCAGGGGGACTAGCGGGAGAAACGACGAGCAGTACTTC. The V and J genes are TRBV2 and TRBJ2-7, with 14 bases lining up with TRBD2. Germline lookup yields CDR1 SNHLY and CDR2 FYNNEI. The CDR3 has 15 residues. V lost 6 bases and J lost 5; bases outside the gene matches: 6.

This chain links TRBV20-1 with TRBJ1-5; 7 bases match TRBD1. The CDR3 has 13 residues. Germline V gene lookup returns CDR1 DFQATT and CDR2 SNEGSKA (reference sequence). The CDR3 DNA reads as TGCAGCGTTGAGGACAGGAACAATCAGCCCCAGCATTTT. This encodes CSVEDRNNQPQHF.

This clonotype was detected many times. CDR3 nucleotide sequence: TGCAGCGTTCGGGGGGGGTACGAGCAGTACTTC. This encodes CSVRGGYEQYF. This chain links TRBV29-1 with TRBJ2-7, with 8 nucleotides matching TRBD2. The CDR3 is 11 amino acids. Trimming took 5 bases from V and 4 from J; bases not matched to a gene: 1. CDR1 and CDR2 from the germline V gene are SQVTM and ANQGSEA.

The chain links TRBV24-1 to TRBJ1-2; D call uncertain. Germline V gene sequence: CDR1 KGHDR, CDR2 SFDVKD. Trimming cost V 1 base and J 5 bases, with 4 bases left between them. The CDR3 spans 12 residues. CDR3 residues: CATSDFGYGYTF. CDR3 nucleotides: TGTGCCACCAGTGATTTCGGTTATGGCTACACCTTC.

The table lists this clonotype with a few counts. The chain is built from TRBV2 and TRBJ1-2; 9 bases line up with TRBD1. The germline V gene encodes CDR1 SNHLY and CDR2 FYNNEI. V shed 5 bases, J shed 8 bases, and the junction held 9 bases outside the gene matches. The CDR3 consists of 14 residues. DNA for the CDR3: TGTGCCAGCAGTTTCATACAGGGGGCGCGAGGCTACACCTTC. It specifies CASSFIQGARGYTF.

This clonotype was counted only a few times. The chain joins TRBV7-3 to TRBJ2-2; 11 bases line up with TRBD2. V was clipped by 5 bases and J by 2 bases; unmatched bases: 4. The germline V gene has CDR1 SGHTA and CDR2 FQGTGA. The CDR3 extends over 16 amino acids. This chain's CDR3 is CASSPRLAGNTGELFF. CDR3 nucleotide sequence: TGTGCCAGCAGCCCTCGACTAGCGGGAAACACCGGGGAGCTGTTTTTT.

This clonotype was seen a handful of times. The V gene is TRBV2, the J gene TRBJ1-1; 8 positions agree with TRBD1. J was trimmed by 1 base and V by 8 bases; bases with no gene match: 9. CDR1 and CDR2 (germline): SNHLY, FYNNEI. The CDR3 covers 15 residues. The CDR3 DNA is TGTGCCAGCCCTCCCTCGGGGACAGGGAACACTGAAGCTTTCTTT. Translating it yields CASPPSGTGNTEAFF.

The chain employs TRBV12-3 or TRBV12-4 and TRBJ2-7, with 9 bases identical to TRBD1. V shed 0 bases and J 7 bases; nucleotides not matched to a gene: 4. CDR3 length equals 14 residues. The CDR3 sequence: CASSLARTGVEQYF. For the CDR3, the DNA is TGTGCCAGCAGTTTAGCCAGGACAGGGGTAGAGCAGTACTTC.

This clonotype was seen repeatedly, ten times or more. The CDR3 nucleotides are TGTGCCACTCCCCGGTGGGAGGAGACCCAGTACTTC. Its protein is CATPRWEETQYF. V and J are TRBV24-1 and TRBJ2-5; D may be TRBD2 (5 bases). This CDR3 is 12 amino acids long. Germline-derived CDR1 and CDR2 are KGHDR and SFDVKD. V lost 10 bases and J lost 5, with 13 bases in between.

This clonotype was observed at least ten times. The J gene is TRBJ2-7, the V gene TRBV19; 7 bases match TRBD1. The V segment lost 6 bases and the J segment 4 bases; nucleotides outside the gene matches: 6. The CDR3 spans 13 residues. The germline gives CDR1 LNHDA, CDR2 SQIVND (reference sequence). CDR3 in DNA: TGTGCCAGTAGCCGGGACAGAAGGTACGAGCAGTACTTC. Residues: CASSRDRRYEQYF.

The chain recombines TRBV5-1 with TRBJ2-5; perhaps TRBD2 as D (5 bases). The CDR3 sequence is 15 residues long. Germline CDR1 is SGHRS and CDR2 is YFSETQ. The ends were cut back, 5 bases at V and 8 bases at J, with 22 bases in the middle. As DNA, the CDR3 is TGCGCCAGCAGGCTGGATCAATCCATACTAGAAACCCAGTACTTC. This encodes CASRLDQSILETQYF.

The chain recombines TRBV7-6 with TRBJ2-7; the D gene is possibly TRBD1 (6 bases). The CDR3 length is 14 residues. V lost 5 bases and J 2 bases, leaving 13 bases between the germline ends. The germline gives CDR1 SGHVS, CDR2 FNYEAQ. CDR3: CASSPGTLTYEQYF. CDR3 coding DNA: TGTGCCAGCAGCCCCGGGACACTAACCTACGAGCAGTACTTC.

This clonotype was seen repeatedly, ten times or more. The chain has TRBV29-1 and TRBJ2-7; 8 bases line up with TRBD2. In germline, CDR1 is SQVTM, CDR2 ANQGSEA. The CDR3 spans 15 residues. The V segment lost 0 bases and the J segment 6 bases; nucleotides outside the gene matches: 10. The CDR3 DNA follows: TGCAGCGTTGAAGACTACACCGGGACTAGAGGCGAGCAGTACTTC. Its protein is CSVEDYTGTRGEQYF.

The J gene is TRBJ2-5, the V gene TRBV29-1, with D tentatively TRBD2 (5 bases). From germline, CDR1 is SQVTM and CDR2 ANQGSEA. V shed 6 bases and J shed 2 bases, with 7 bases lying between them. The CDR3 covers 11 residues. CDR3: CSVREQETQYF. The CDR3 DNA sequence: TGCAGCGTGAGGGAGCAAGAGACCCAGTACTTC.

A note on this clonotype: No DNA is shown, since the ends of the CDR3 on it are uncertain; the CDR3 is the one TCRdb lists. J is TRBJ2-2 and V is TRBV7-9; TRBD2 reflects the table's D call only, with no check against the DNA. CDR1 SEHNR and CDR2 FQNEAQ come from the germline V gene (reference sequence). The CDR3 is 18 amino acids long, termini counted. CDR3 sequence: CASSRGLAASRTPGSCFF.

This clonotype was recorded a few times. The chain is built from TRBV19 and TRBJ1-4; D is unclear. The germline gives CDR1 LNHDA, CDR2 SQIVND (reference sequence). Trimming cost V 7 bases and J 1 base, with 19 bases left between them. The CDR3 contains 17 residues. The CDR3 region is CASNPRFARQTNEKLFF. Written as DNA, the CDR3 is TGTGCCAGTAACCCCAGGTTCGCAAGACAAACTAATGAAAAACTGTTTTTT.

Of note for this clonotype: This may come from a read error, since a much larger clone is one base off. J is TRBJ2-7 and V is TRBV7-2, with D uncertain. This CDR3 has 14 residues. From germline, CDR1 is SGHTA and CDR2 FQGNSA. Trimming pared 5 bases from V and 2 bases from J, leaving 13 bases between. The CDR3 loop is CASSPRPWAYEQYF. The CDR3 DNA sequence: TGTGCCAGCAGCCCCCGCCCCTGGGCCTACGAGCAGTACTTC.

The gene calls are TRBV25-1 and TRBJ1-5; D remains ambiguous. This CDR3 region has 13 residues. Trimming removed 4 bases at V and 5 bases at J, with 9 bases between. Germline V gene data show CDR1 as MGHDK and CDR2 as SYGVNS. CDR3 DNA sequence: TGTGCCAGCAGTGCCTCAGGTGATCAGCCCCAGCATTTT. The encoded protein is CASSASGDQPQHF.

As for this clonotype: The junction shows a germline mismatch at one end, possibly a read error. The chain employs TRBV7-9 and TRBJ2-5; D is possibly TRBD1 (6 bases). The CDR3 runs 15 residues. CDR1 is SEHNR and CDR2 is FQNEAQ in the germline V gene (reference sequence). CDR3 coding DNA: TGCGCCAGCAGCCAACGCTCAGGGGCGGAAGAGACCCAGTACTTC. It translates to CASSQRSGAEETQYF.

The chain uses TRBV7-2 and TRBJ2-3, with no clear D. Germline lookup yields CDR1 SGHTA and CDR2 FQGNSA. This CDR3 has 12 residues. Trimming removed 4 bases at V and 7 bases at J, with 9 bases between. The DNA for the CDR3 is TGTGCCAGCAGCTCCAACTCTAATACGCAGTATTTT. It yields the protein CASSSNSNTQYF. Full variable domain (remainder filled in from reference TRBV7-2 and TRBJ2-3): GAGVSQSPSNKVTEKGKDVELRCDPISGHTALYWYRQSLGQGLEFLIYFQGNSAPDKSGLPSDRFSAERTGGSVSTLTIQRTQQEDSAVYLCASSSNSNTQYFGPGTRLTVL.

In its sample, this clonotype was seen many times. The chain has TRBV29-1 and TRBJ1-1; D is undetermined. Trimming pared 0 bases from V and 0 bases from J, leaving 11 bases between. Germline lookup yields CDR1 SQVTM and CDR2 ANQGSEA. The CDR3 runs 15 residues. The CDR3 here is CSVEDLNSLNTEAFF. DNA of the CDR3: TGCAGCGTTGAAGATCTTAATAGCCTGAACACTGAAGCTTTCTTT.